The 20 T cell receptor beta chains below come from one sample, sequenced in a study of T-cell memory formation after mild COVID-19. TCRdb re-analysed the 5' RACE reads in MiXCR, keeping a single row per CDR3 protein. The sample lists 200,000 to 300,000 distinct CDR3 sequences; over 15% were seen once. Sequenced sample: PBMCs or a T cell subset sorted from them (not recorded which). The receptors stem from a man younger than 35 who had mild COVID-19 (a few samples of this study predate the infection). Cell type and time point are not known.

This clonotype has more than one count but fewer than ten. The chain carries TRBV6-2 or TRBV6-3 and TRBJ2-1, with 10 nucleotides matching TRBD2. Unmatched junction bases numbered 8, after V lost 5 bases and J lost 7 bases. The germline CDR1 and CDR2 sequences are MNHEY and SVGEGT. The CDR3 sequence is 15 residues long. CDR3 sequence: CASSVSGGVRNEQFF. The CDR3 bases are TGTGCCAGCAGTGTAAGCGGGGGGGTCAGGAATGAGCAGTTCTTC.

The chain links TRBV7-6 to TRBJ2-3; tentative D call: TRBD1 (5 bases). Trimming cost V 5 bases and J 8 bases, with 14 bases left between them. Germline CDR1 SGHVS, CDR2 FNYEAQ. The CDR3 consists of 13 residues. The CDR3 coding sequence is TGTGCCAGCAGCCATGACGACCAGGGTACGCAGTATTTT. Translated: CASSHDDQGTQYF.

V usage is TRBV2 and J usage is TRBJ1-3, with D uncertain. Per the germline V gene, CDR1 is SNHLY and CDR2 is FYNNEI. V was cut by 4 bases and J by 8 bases, with 6 bases left in between. The CDR3 length is 11 residues. The CDR3 sequence: CASSVRDTIYF. Here the CDR3 DNA reads TGTGCCAGCAGTGTAAGGGACACCATATATTTT.

The chain has TRBV4-3 and TRBJ1-4, with TRBD1 identical over 8 bases. The CDR3 has 15 residues. With V trimmed by 2 bases and J by 8 bases, 7 bases remained unmatched. Germline lookup yields CDR1 LGHNA and CDR2 YSLEER. CDR3 sequence reads: CASSQTDRGGEKLFF. The CDR3 nucleotides are TGCGCCAGCAGCCAAACTGACAGGGGAGGCGAAAAACTGTTTTTT.

This rearrangement joins TRBV7-9 to TRBJ2-1; either TRBD1 or TRBD2 may supply D (6 bases each). Germline CDR1 reads SEHNR; CDR2 reads FQNEAQ (reference sequence). Trimming cost V 4 bases and J 13 bases, with 17 bases left between them. The CDR3 contains 13 residues. CDR3 bases: TGTGCCAGCAGCTCCCTAACGGAGGGACACCAGTTCTTC. This gives the protein CASSSLTEGHQFF.

This clonotype was observed a few times. The CDR3 here is CASTPSGGTDTQYF. DNA for the CDR3: TGCGCCAGCACTCCCTCCGGGGGCACAGATACGCAGTATTTT. The J gene is TRBJ2-3, the V gene TRBV5-1, with a tentative D call TRBD2 (5 bases). Germline loops: CDR1 SGHRS, CDR2 YFSETQ. Trimming pared 6 bases from V and 1 base from J, leaving 12 bases between. The length of the CDR3 is 14 residues.

The rearrangement links TRBV5-1 to TRBJ2-7; D is unclear. Germline CDR1 is SGHRS and CDR2 is YFSETQ. V was clipped by 5 bases and J by 3 bases, with 12 bases between them. The CDR3 consists of 13 residues. DNA of the CDR3: TGCGCCAGCAGGTCCAATTCGGGCTACGAGCAGTACTTC. The encoded protein is CASRSNSGYEQYF.

The chain employs TRBV4-3 and TRBJ2-7; TRBD1 agrees at 7 bases. The J segment lost 4 bases and the V segment lost 1 base, leaving 4 bases of the junction unmatched. Germline V gene data show CDR1 as LGHNA and CDR2 as YSLEER. The CDR3 spans 14 residues. In DNA form, the CDR3 reads TGCGCCAGCAGCCAAGGACAGGGAGATTACGAGCAGTACTTC. Its translation is CASSQGQGDYEQYF.

The J gene is TRBJ1-1, the V gene TRBV20-1, with D perhaps TRBD1 (6 bases). Between the trimmed V and J ends, which lost 5 bases and 5 bases, there was a span of 15 bases. Germline CDR1 is DFQATT and CDR2 is SNEGSKA (reference sequence). CDR3 length equals 13 residues. Here the CDR3 DNA reads TGCAGTGCTCGCAGGGGCTGGATTACTGAAGCTTTCTTT. Translating it yields CSARRGWITEAFF.

This clonotype was observed a handful of times. The rearrangement links TRBV7-8 to TRBJ1-4; D unclear. CDR3 length: 13 amino acids. The V end lost 0 bases, the J end lost 7 bases, and 6 bases lay between the germline ends. CDR1 and CDR2 from the germline V gene are SGHVS and FQNEAQ. The CDR3 is CASSLAGSEKLFF. The CDR3 bases are TGTGCCAGCAGCTTAGCGGGCAGTGAAAAACTGTTTTTT.

This chain joins TRBV18 and TRBJ2-1; TRBD2 agrees at 9 bases. V shed 3 bases, J shed 6 bases, and the junction held 12 bases outside the gene matches. The CDR3 contains 17 residues. The germline gives CDR1 KGHSH, CDR2 LQKENI. The DNA for the CDR3 is TGTGCCAGCTCACCCGTTAGGCGGGGGGGCGCCTCCAATGAGCAGTTCTTC. Translated: CASSPVRRGGASNEQFF.

The J gene is TRBJ2-7, the V gene TRBV9; D gene uncertain. Trimming took 3 bases from V and 2 from J, leaving 12 bases between them. Germline V gives CDR1 SGDLS, CDR2 YYNGEE. The CDR3 contains 14 residues. The CDR3: CASSADGLPYEQYF. CDR3 nucleotide sequence: TGTGCCAGCAGCGCAGACGGCTTACCCTACGAGCAGTACTTC.

This clonotype was found a few times. This chain links TRBV20-1 with TRBJ2-7; TRBD1 matches at 8 bases. V trimming: 6 bases; J trimming: 1 base; junction bases outside the gene matches: 5. This CDR3 is 13 amino acids long. CDR1 is DFQATT, CDR2 SNEGSKA, per germline (reference sequence). The CDR3 nucleotides read TGCAGTGCCAGCCACAGGGGGTCCTACGAGCAGTACTTC. It specifies CSASHRGSYEQYF.

The chain uses TRBV11-2 and TRBJ2-5; D unclear. From germline, CDR1 is SGHAT and CDR2 FQNNGV. This CDR3 is 12 amino acids long. The ends were cut back, 0 bases at V and 4 bases at J, with 3 bases in the middle. The DNA of the CDR3 is TGTGCCAGCAGCTTAGACTCAGAGACCCAGTACTTC. It specifies CASSLDSETQYF.

The V and J genes are TRBV5-1 and TRBJ1-2; D unresolved. The CDR3 runs 14 residues. In germline, CDR1 is SGHRS, CDR2 YFSETQ. The germline V and J ends were trimmed by 7 bases and 3 bases, with 16 bases remaining between them. In DNA, the CDR3 is TGCGCCAGCCGCCTGTCCCCGAGAGACTATGGCTACACCTTC. This gives the protein CASRLSPRDYGYTF.

This clonotype was recorded many times. The chain couples TRBV12-5 to TRBJ1-1, with D tentatively TRBD1 (6 bases). CDR3 length equals 14 residues. The V and J ends lost 1 base and 4 bases respectively, with 10 bases between them. Germline CDR1 and CDR2: LGHNT and FRNRAP. The CDR3 here is CASGLGTGITEAFF. The CDR3 nucleotides read TGTGCTAGTGGTTTGGGAACAGGGATCACTGAAGCTTTCTTT.

V gene TRBV7-9 combines with J gene TRBJ1-2; D possibly corresponds to TRBD1 (6 bases). CDR3 length: 17 residues. V was trimmed by 3 bases and J by 4 bases, leaving 21 bases between them. Germline V gene sequence: CDR1 SEHNR, CDR2 FQNEAQ (reference sequence). The CDR3 reads CASSFPDSASGIYGYTF. The CDR3 DNA follows: TGTGCCAGCAGCTTTCCGGACAGCGCGTCCGGTATCTATGGCTACACCTTC.

V is TRBV28 and J is TRBJ2-2; 9 nucleotides align to TRBD1. CDR1 and CDR2 from the germline V gene are MDHEN and SYDVKM. Germline trimming cut 7 bases from V and 4 bases from J; bases unmatched to any gene: 10. CDR3 length: 16 amino acids. The CDR3 spells CASITNRGRITGELFF. Here the CDR3 DNA reads TGTGCCAGCATCACTAACAGGGGGCGCATCACCGGGGAGCTGTTTTTT. Full variable domain (outside the CDR3, taken from reference TRBV28 and TRBJ2-2): DVKVTQSSRYLVKRTGEKVFLECVQDMDHENMFWYRQDPGLGLRLIYFSYDVKMKEKGDIPEGYSVSREKKERFSLILESASTNQTSMYLCASITNRGRITGELFFGEGSRLTVL.

This chain uses TRBV10-3 with TRBJ2-4; 7 positions agree with TRBD1. The CDR3 consists of 15 residues. The junction had 9 bases not matched to a gene; V was cut back by 3 bases and J by 7 bases. The germline gives CDR1 ENHRY, CDR2 SYGVKD. The CDR3 here is CAISDPTGSNNIQYF. The CDR3 DNA reads TGTGCCATCAGTGATCCGACAGGGTCGAACAACATTCAGTACTTC.

The chain carries TRBV3-1 and TRBJ1-2; D not resolved. Per germline, CDR1 LGHDT and CDR2 YNNKEL (reference sequence). V shed 4 bases and J shed 4 bases, with 13 bases lying between them. This CDR3 contains 14 residues. CDR3 protein: CASSLFGQTYGYTF. CDR3 sequence (DNA): TGTGCCAGCAGCCTCTTTGGGCAGACCTATGGCTACACCTTC. Complete variable domain (other parts from reference TRBV3-1 and TRBJ1-2): DTAVSQTPKYLVTQMGNDKSIKCEQNLGHDTMYWYKQDSKKFLKIMFSYNNKELIINETVPNRFSPKSPDKAHLNLHINSLELGDSAVYFCASSLFGQTYGYTFGSGTRLTVV.